Shown below are 31 T cell receptor beta chains from a single sample sequenced in a study of Ad26.COV2.S vaccination and SARS-CoV-2 variants. The treatment here: 15 to 20 received Ad26.COV2.S at low or high dose, single or two shots; 5 received placebo; per-sample allocation not given. After the first vaccine or placebo injection, samples were drawn on day 63. Profiling relied on immunoSEQ multiplex PCR, and the TCRdb table lists in-frame clones only, not all of them. Among about 680,000 clones, about 90% were seen once, and the ten largest hold about 1.5%. Here the sequenced sample was peripheral blood, taken in a trial of Ad26.COV2.S vaccine versus placebo. These receptors originate from a person aged 18-65 years who received the Ad26.COV2.S COVID-19 vaccine or a placebo.

The rearrangement links TRBV5-6 to TRBJ1-2; D unclear. V gave up 3 bases and J gave up 7 bases, with 10 bases separating them. CDR1 is SGHDT, CDR2 YYEEEE, per germline. The CDR3 runs 12 residues. The CDR3 region has the DNA TGTGCCAGCAGCTGGGGAGGGTTTGGCTACACCTTC. It specifies CASSWGGFGYTF. The full variable domain, its missing parts supplied by reference TRBV5-6 and TRBJ1-2, is DAGVTQSPTHLIKTRGQQVTLRCSPKSGHDTVSWYQQALGQGPQFIFQYYEEEERQRGNFPDRFSGHQFPNYSSELNVNALLLGDSALYLCASSWGGFGYTFGSGTRLTVV.

V usage is TRBV30 and J usage is TRBJ1-6; TRBD1 aligns across 8 bases. V was pared by 8 bases and J by 7 bases, with 7 bases of the junction left unmatched. Germline assignment: CDR1 GTSNPN and CDR2 SVGIG (reference sequence). This CDR3 spans 13 amino acids. CDR3 in DNA: TGTGCCCATGGACAGGGAGGCAATTCACCCCTCCACTTT. This codes for CAHGQGGNSPLHF.

This chain uses TRBV5-5 with TRBJ1-5; D remains unclear. Trimming left V 2 bases short and J 7 bases short, with 19 bases between. Per the germline V gene, CDR1 is SGHKS and CDR2 is YYEKEE (reference sequence). The CDR3 extends over 16 amino acids. The CDR3 region is CASSFVPGIKGQPQHF. CDR3 sequence (DNA): TGTGCCAGCAGCTTTGTCCCAGGCATAAAGGGACAGCCCCAGCATTTT.

The chain couples TRBV2 to TRBJ2-2; D remains unclear. The CDR3 runs 14 residues. Germline V gene lookup returns CDR1 SNHLY and CDR2 FYNNEI. V gave up 4 bases and J gave up 0 bases, with 6 bases separating them. The CDR3 loop is CASSAPTNTGELFF. CDR3 DNA sequence: TGTGCCAGCAGTGCACCAACGAACACCGGGGAGCTGTTTTTT.

The sample holds one count of this clone. The rearrangement uses TRBV12-5 and TRBJ2-5, with 15 bases identical to TRBD2. CDR1 and CDR2 from the germline V gene are LGHNT and FRNRAP. CDR3 length: 16 residues. The V segment lost 5 bases and the J segment 5 bases; nucleotides outside the gene matches: 6. The CDR3 here is CASGQGLAGGVETQYF. CDR3 coding DNA: TGTGCTAGTGGTCAAGGACTAGCGGGAGGGGTGGAGACCCAGTACTTC.

This sequence joins TRBV10-3 and TRBJ2-7, with D possibly called TRBD1 or TRBD2 (5 bases each). Trimming removed 10 bases at V and 0 bases at J, with 16 bases between. Germline-derived CDR1 and CDR2 are ENHRY and SYGVKD. CDR3 length equals 14 residues. The CDR3 protein is CATYAGTVSYEQYF. CDR3 DNA sequence: TGTGCCACGTATGCCGGGACGGTCTCCTACGAGCAGTACTTC.

This chain links TRBV30 with TRBJ1-1, with D maybe TRBD1 (5 bases). V was cut by 3 bases and J by 1 base, with 12 bases left in between. The CDR3 is 14 amino acids. The germline gives CDR1 GTSNPN, CDR2 SVGIG (reference sequence). The CDR3 sequence is CAWSVGHPNTEAFF. In DNA form, the CDR3 reads TGTGCCTGGAGCGTCGGACACCCGAACACTGAAGCTTTCTTT.

The chain employs TRBV27 and TRBJ2-1, with 7 bases identical to TRBD1. V trimming: 7 bases; J trimming: 4 bases; junction bases outside the gene matches: 10. Germline V gene sequence: CDR1 MNHEY, CDR2 SMNVEV (reference sequence). This CDR3 has 15 residues. The DNA of the CDR3 is TGTGCCAGCAACCCCCTCGGGACAGATTACAATGAGCAGTTCTTC. Encoded protein: CASNPLGTDYNEQFF.

The chain recombines TRBV7-2 with TRBJ1-2; 8 bases are shared with TRBD1. Per germline, CDR1 SGHTA and CDR2 FQGNSA. The V gene end was trimmed by 1 base and the J gene end by 4 bases; junction bases not matched to a gene: 8. The CDR3 has 16 residues. The CDR3 spells CASSLVPGGAVYGYTF. CDR3 nucleotide sequence: TGTGCCAGCAGCTTAGTCCCAGGGGGCGCGGTCTATGGCTACACCTTC.

The gene calls are TRBV15 and TRBJ2-1; 9 bases agree with TRBD2. V gave up 5 bases and J gave up 0 bases; unmatched junction bases: 2. This CDR3 is 15 amino acids long. Germline assignment: CDR1 LNHNV and CDR2 YYDKDF (reference sequence). The CDR3 here is CATSATSGSYNEQFF. For the CDR3, the DNA is TGTGCCACCAGCGCGACTAGCGGCTCCTACAATGAGCAGTTCTTC.

J is TRBJ1-5 and V is TRBV3-1 (or the pseudogene TRBV3-2), with a tentative D call TRBD1 (5 bases). From germline, CDR1 is LGHDT and CDR2 YNNKEL (reference sequence). V was trimmed by 1 base and J by 4 bases, leaving 5 bases between them. The CDR3 length is 13 residues. CDR3 sequence: CASSQGQNQPQHF. DNA for the CDR3: TGTGCCAGCAGCCAAGGACAGAATCAGCCCCAGCATTTT.

V is TRBV30 and J is TRBJ1-2; 11 nucleotides align to TRBD1. This CDR3 spans 15 amino acids. The germline gives CDR1 GTSNPN, CDR2 SVGIG (reference sequence). V was pared by 4 bases and J by 4 bases, with 8 bases of the junction left unmatched. In DNA form, the CDR3 reads TGTGCCTGGATCACTGGACAGGGGGCTACCTATGGCTACACCTTC. This codes for CAWITGQGATYGYTF.

The rearrangement joins TRBV27 to TRBJ2-2; 8 bases are shared with TRBD1. V lost 6 bases to trimming and J lost 2 bases; unmatched junction nucleotides: 5. The CDR3 is 15 residues long. Germline V gene lookup returns CDR1 MNHEY and CDR2 SMNVEV (reference sequence). This CDR3 is CASSPDRGNTGELFF. CDR3 in DNA: TGTGCCAGCAGCCCTGACAGGGGAAACACCGGGGAGCTGTTTTTT.

The chain recombines TRBV6-4 with TRBJ2-3; 12 nucleotides agree with TRBD2. The junction had 4 bases not matched to a gene; V was cut back by 6 bases and J by 0 bases. The length of the CDR3 is 16 residues. From germline, CDR1 is MRHNA and CDR2 SNTAGT. CDR3 amino acids: CASSRTSGASTDTQYF. In DNA, the CDR3 is TGTGCCAGCAGCAGGACTAGCGGGGCTAGCACAGATACGCAGTATTTT.

This chain links TRBV5-8 with TRBJ2-5, with D tentatively TRBD1 (5 bases). With 4 bases removed from V and 5 bases from J, the gap between germline ends came to 15 bases. CDR3 size: 14 residues. Germline CDR1 and CDR2: SGHTS and YDEGEE. CDR3 residues: CASSPRQGWETQYF. The CDR3 region has the DNA TGTGCCAGCAGCCCCCGGCAGGGATGGGAGACCCAGTACTTC. Supplemented by reference TRBV5-8 and TRBJ2-5, the full variable domain reads EAGVTQSPTHLIKTRGQQATLRCSPISGHTSVYWYQQALGLGLQFLLWYDEGEERNRGNFPPRFSGRQFPNYSSELNVNALELEDSALYLCASSPRQGWETQYFGPGTRLLVL.

Points on this clone: A much more abundant neighbour one base away suggests this may be a read error. This sample also contains other DNA sequences that code for the same CDR3. V gene TRBV13 combines with J gene TRBJ2-5, with 8 bases matching TRBD2. CDR1 is PRHDT, CDR2 FYEKMQ, per germline (reference sequence). V lost 7 bases and J lost 3; bases outside the gene matches: 7. This CDR3 spans 14 amino acids. CDR3 in amino acids: CASKRAGGKETQYF. DNA of the CDR3: TGTGCCAGCAAACGGGCGGGGGGTAAAGAGACCCAGTACTTC.

Here the CDR3 DNA reads TGCGCCAGCAGCCAGAGAACAGGGGGTCCCTACGAGCAGTACTTC. It translates to CASSQRTGGPYEQYF. This chain connects TRBV4-1 to TRBJ2-7, with 8 bases lining up with TRBD1. Germline V lookup: CDR1 MGHRA, CDR2 YSYEKL. The V and J ends lost 3 bases and 2 bases, in that order; junction bases with no gene match: 6. The CDR3 runs 15 residues.

The chain joins TRBV18 to TRBJ1-5, with D unclear. CDR3 size: 14 residues. Trimming cost V 3 bases and J 7 bases, with 13 bases left between them. Per germline, CDR1 KGHSH and CDR2 LQKENI. In nucleotides, the CDR3 is TGTGCCAGCTCACCGGTGAAAAGCGAGCAGCCCCAGCATTTT. It specifies CASSPVKSEQPQHF.

The rearrangement links TRBV19 to TRBJ2-3, with 9 nucleotides matching TRBD2. Germline loops: CDR1 LNHDA, CDR2 SQIVND (reference sequence). This CDR3 is built from 15 residues. After removal of 1 base from V and 1 base from J, the junction contained 0 bases not matched to a gene. As DNA, the CDR3 is TGTGCCAGTAGTATAGGGACTAGCGGCACAGATACGCAGTATTTT. This encodes CASSIGTSGTDTQYF.

This chain joins TRBV5-1 and TRBJ2-3; D is possibly TRBD1 (6 bases). Trimming removed 5 bases from V and 10 bases from J, with 11 bases in between. The CDR3 consists of 11 residues. The germline V gene encodes CDR1 SGHRS and CDR2 YFSETQ. CDR3 nucleotide sequence: TGCGCCAGCAGTCAGGACAGTGCGCAGTATTTT. As protein: CASSQDSAQYF.

The chain joins TRBV7-9 to TRBJ1-6; D may be TRBD1 (6 bases). The CDR3 consists of 15 residues. The germline V gene encodes CDR1 SEHNR and CDR2 FQNEAQ (reference sequence). The V end was cut by 2 bases, the J end by 14 bases, with 19 bases between. The CDR3 bases are TGTGCCAGCAGCTTAAGTCCTACCCAGGGGCGCACCCTCCACTTT. Translating it yields CASSLSPTQGRTLHF.

This clone was detected only once. V usage is TRBV4-3 and J usage is TRBJ1-4; maybe TRBD1 (5 bases). The CDR3 runs 17 residues. V was trimmed by 4 bases and J by 3 bases, leaving 18 bases between them. CDR1 is LGHNA, CDR2 YSLEER, per germline. The CDR3 DNA sequence: TGCGCCAGCAGCCGAGATTACCAGGGAGCGGCTAATGAAAAACTGTTTTTT. It encodes CASSRDYQGAANEKLFF.

This clone was counted a few times. The chain uses TRBV7-9 and TRBJ2-3; D is unresolved. From germline, CDR1 is SEHNR and CDR2 FQNEAQ (reference sequence). Trimming removed 3 bases from V and 6 bases from J, with 13 bases in between. The length of the CDR3 is 14 residues. The CDR3 here is CASSFVPSKDTQYF. CDR3 nucleotides: TGTGCCAGCAGCTTCGTCCCTTCCAAGGATACGCAGTATTTT.

The chain joins TRBV20-1 to TRBJ2-2; D is ambiguous. The CDR3 extends over 14 amino acids. In germline, CDR1 is DFQATT, CDR2 SNEGSKA (reference sequence). Between the trimmed V and J ends, which lost 3 bases and 4 bases, there was a span of 12 bases. CDR3: CSASAQPSTGELFF. CDR3 bases: TGCAGTGCTAGTGCGCAGCCAAGCACCGGGGAGCTGTTTTTT.

This chain joins TRBV6-5 and TRBJ1-1, with TRBD1 matching 11 bases. Trimming at V came to 0 bases and at J to 4 bases, leaving 4 bases not matched to a gene. The length of the CDR3 is 16 residues. Germline V gives CDR1 MNHEY, CDR2 SVGAGI. The CDR3 loop reads CASSYSAGTGGTEAFF. The CDR3 DNA follows: TGTGCCAGCAGTTACTCCGCCGGGACAGGGGGCACTGAAGCTTTCTTT.

The chain combines TRBV7-2 with TRBJ1-2; TRBD1 might be the D (6 bases). V was clipped by 1 base and J by 0 bases, with 15 bases between them. Germline CDR1 is SGHTA and CDR2 is FQGNSA. The CDR3 covers 17 residues. The CDR3 DNA follows: TGTGCCAGCAGCTTAGAGGGACACCGGGGAACTAACTATGGCTACACCTTC. This encodes CASSLEGHRGTNYGYTF.

The chain carries TRBV27 and TRBJ1-2; maybe TRBD1 (5 bases). This CDR3 spans 13 amino acids. The germline V gene has CDR1 MNHEY and CDR2 SMNVEV (reference sequence). V was shortened by 6 bases and J by 6 bases, with 14 bases between the two germline ends. The CDR3 sequence: CASRPAGGDGYTF. CDR3 DNA sequence: TGTGCCAGCAGACCGGCGGGGGGGGATGGCTACACCTTC.

V is TRBV5-6 and J is TRBJ2-7; 10 nucleotides match TRBD1. Per the germline V gene, CDR1 is SGHDT and CDR2 is YYEEEE. The trim removed 4 bases at V and 0 bases at J, leaving 10 bases unmatched. The CDR3 has 17 residues. In nucleotides, the CDR3 is TGTGCCAGCAGCCGATCACCCGGGACAGGGGTCTCCTACGAGCAGTACTTC. It specifies CASSRSPGTGVSYEQYF.

CDR3 in DNA: TGTGCCAGCAGCGTACGGGAATACTATGGCTACACCTTC. Translation gives CASSVREYYGYTF. The chain links TRBV9 to TRBJ1-2; D uncertain. The ends were cut back, 1 base at V and 3 bases at J, with 7 bases in the middle. CDR3 length: 13 amino acids. CDR1 and CDR2 from the germline V gene are SGDLS and YYNGEE.

The V call is TRBV18, the J call TRBJ2-7, with D perhaps TRBD1 or TRBD2 (5 bases each). This CDR3 has 13 amino acids. Trimming shortened V by 6 bases and J by 4 bases, and 13 bases separated the two germline ends. In germline, CDR1 is KGHSH, CDR2 LQKENI. CDR3 DNA: TGTGCCAGCTCGCGACGGGACGGTTACGAGCAGTACTTC. It specifies CASSRRDGYEQYF.

CDR3 sequence: CASSFRLAGLADTQYF. The CDR3 DNA follows: TGTGCCAGCAGCTTCCGGCTAGCGGGACTAGCAGATACGCAGTATTTT. This rearrangement joins TRBV5-6 to TRBJ2-3, with 9 bases aligning to TRBD2. With V trimmed by 2 bases and J by 4 bases, 8 bases remained unmatched. This CDR3 comprises 16 residues. The germline gives CDR1 SGHDT, CDR2 YYEEEE.